The sample holds many counts of the clone carrying this T cell receptor beta chain. Its target is unknown. These data come from a study of blood T cells in healthy people across ages. The CDR3 is 15 amino acids. V trimming: 5 bases; J trimming: 4 bases; junction bases outside the gene matches: 6. Germline CDR1 SGHTA, CDR2 FQGNSA. It was with a sample-barcoded 5' primer and a J-beta primer mix that a second PCR of roughly 7 to 12 cycles was run. Every molecule of cDNA carried a tag from a template-switch adaptor with 12 random nucleotides. TCRdb re-analysed the 5' RACE reads in MiXCR, keeping a single row per CDR3 protein. Found here are 800,000 to 1,000,000 distinct CDR3 sequences, around 48% of them singletons; the top ten hold under 15%. Study-level points and caveats: Because donor CMV status was unknown, expanded clonotype changes were possibly confounded.

The sample consisted of blood. The TCR originated in a man under 40 in good health. The chain links TRBV7-2 to TRBJ2-1; TRBD1 matches at 9 bases. The CDR3 is CASSLGQGGYNEQFF. The CDR3 nucleotides read TGTGCCAGCAGCCTGGGACAGGGAGGTTACAATGAGCAGTTCTTC.